The 15 T cell receptor beta chains below were found in one sample sequenced in a study of OX40 agonist ivuxolimab in advanced cancers. TCRdb's table, derived via immunoSEQ multiplex PCR, lists solely in-frame clones and lacks some. This sample has about 55,000 clones, with roughly 90% found just once. Specimen: CD4+ or CD8+ T cells sorted from blood, collected in a trial of the OX40 agonist ivuxolimab. The source is an adult with an advanced solid tumor such as melanoma, head and neck, liver or kidney cancer.

The CDR3 region has the DNA TGTGCCAGCAGCCCAAGTGCGGTCTCCTACGAGCAGTACTTC. It specifies CASSPSAVSYEQYF. The chain has TRBV7-2 and TRBJ2-7, with D unclear. The CDR3 is 14 residues long. V was pared by 5 bases and J by 0 bases, with 11 bases between. In germline, CDR1 is SGHTA, CDR2 FQGNSA.

Worth noting for this clone: The same CDR3 also results from other DNA sequences found in this sample. The chain uses TRBV5-4 and TRBJ2-7; D is unclear. The CDR3 runs 12 residues. Trimming shortened V by 1 base and J by 4 bases, and 6 bases separated the two germline ends. CDR1 SGHNT and CDR2 YYREEE come from the germline V gene (reference sequence). As DNA, the CDR3 is TGTGCCAGCAGCTTGAACTCTTACGAGCAGTACTTC. It yields the protein CASSLNSYEQYF.

CDR3 protein: CASRETAETEAFF. DNA of the CDR3: TGTGCCAGCAGGGAGACAGCGGAAACTGAAGCTTTCTTT. The rearrangement uses TRBV7-8 and TRBJ1-1; D is possibly TRBD1 (5 bases). V was shortened by 6 bases and J by 5 bases, with 13 bases between the two germline ends. This CDR3 is built from 13 residues. Germline V gene data show CDR1 as SGHVS and CDR2 as FQNEAQ.

This clone was picked up one time. The genes are TRBV7-3 and TRBJ2-1; 10 positions agree with TRBD2. With 5 bases clipped from V and 2 bases from J, the junction kept 6 bases outside the gene matches. Germline loops: CDR1 SGHTA, CDR2 FQGTGA. The CDR3 contains 16 residues. CDR3 nucleotide sequence: TGTGCCAGCAGCCCCGGGACTAGCGCAACCTACAATGAGCAGTTCTTC. It translates to CASSPGTSATYNEQFF.

The chain couples TRBV9 to TRBJ1-3, with a weak D call TRBD1 (5 bases). The CDR3 has 15 residues. The V gene lost 4 bases and the J gene lost 3 bases, with 14 bases spanning the gap. Germline loops: CDR1 SGDLS, CDR2 YYNGEE. The chain's CDR3 is CASSSSGQSGNTIYF. DNA for the CDR3: TGTGCCAGCAGCTCGTCGGGGCAGAGTGGAAACACCATATATTTT.

The chain is built from TRBV2 and TRBJ2-3; D is tentatively TRBD1 or TRBD2 (5 bases each). The ends were cut back, 5 bases at V and 3 bases at J, with 15 bases in the middle. In germline, CDR1 is SNHLY, CDR2 FYNNEI. This CDR3 has 15 amino acids. For the CDR3, the DNA is TGTGCCAGCAGTCTCTTGGGGGACCTAACAGATACGCAGTATTTT. Encoded protein: CASSLLGDLTDTQYF.

The sample holds a few counts of this clone. The chain joins TRBV27 to TRBJ1-2, with D tentatively TRBD1 (5 bases). Germline assignment: CDR1 MNHEY and CDR2 SMNVEV (reference sequence). This CDR3 comprises 12 residues. Trimming shortened V by 5 bases and J by 5 bases, and 9 bases separated the two germline ends. The CDR3 loop is CASSHSGYGYTF. CDR3 nucleotides: TGTGCCAGCAGTCACTCAGGGTATGGCTACACCTTC.

The V and J genes are TRBV7-9 and TRBJ2-1, with 8 bases that match TRBD2. This CDR3 comprises 16 residues. CDR1 is SEHNR, CDR2 FQNEAQ, per germline (reference sequence). After removal of 8 bases from V and 2 bases from J, the junction contained 11 bases not matched to a gene. The CDR3 here is CASGPRGGRAYNEQFF. The DNA of the CDR3 is TGTGCCAGCGGCCCCCGGGGGGGGAGAGCCTACAATGAGCAGTTCTTC.

CDR3 DNA sequence: TGTGCTAGTGGTTCCTCGGGGGGGGCCTACAATGAGCAGTTCTTC. Translated: CASGSSGGAYNEQFF. The gene calls are TRBV12-5 and TRBJ2-1; 8 nucleotides match TRBD2. The CDR3 is made up of 15 amino acids. Looked up from germline, CDR1 is LGHNT and CDR2 is FRNRAP. The junction had 4 bases not matched to a gene; V was cut back by 4 bases and J by 2 bases.

The V call is TRBV14, the J call TRBJ2-7; 10 bases fit TRBD1. Germline values: CDR1 SGHDN, CDR2 FVKESK. The CDR3 has 15 residues. V was pared by 2 bases and J by 6 bases, with 7 bases of the junction left unmatched. The CDR3 bases are TGTGCCAGCAGCCAACGACCGGGACAGGGGTTCGAGCAGTACTTC. It translates to CASSQRPGQGFEQYF. The complete variable domain, with remaining parts taken from reference TRBV14 and TRBJ2-7, reads EAGVTQFPSHSVIEKGQTVTLRCDPISGHDNLYWYRRVMGKEIKFLLHFVKESKQDESGMPNNRFLAERTGGTYSTLKVQPAELEDSGVYFCASSQRPGQGFEQYFGPGTRLTVT.

The rearrangement uses TRBV28 and TRBJ2-1; 8 bases are shared with TRBD2. J lost 6 bases, V lost 5 bases, and 15 bases had no gene match. The CDR3 runs 17 residues. Germline CDR1 is MDHEN and CDR2 is SYDVKM. CDR3 loop: CASSPPPRSGSTNEQFF. The CDR3 bases are TGTGCCAGCAGTCCACCCCCCCGAAGCGGGAGTACCAATGAGCAGTTCTTC. The full variable domain, completed using reference TRBV28 and TRBJ2-1, is DVKVTQSSRYLVKRTGEKVFLECVQDMDHENMFWYRQDPGLGLRLIYFSYDVKMKEKGDIPEGYSVSREKKERFSLILESASTNQTSMYLCASSPPPRSGSTNEQFFGPGTRLTVL.

The chain has TRBV10-3 and TRBJ2-7; possibly TRBD2 for D (6 bases). The germline CDR1 and CDR2 sequences are ENHRY and SYGVKD. Trimming took off 0 bases at V and 2 bases at J, with 14 bases between the two ends. This CDR3 spans 16 amino acids. This CDR3 reads CAISESTGVGTYEQYF. The CDR3 coding sequence is TGTGCCATCAGTGAGTCAACGGGAGTGGGGACCTACGAGCAGTACTTC.

This rearrangement joins TRBV5-1 to TRBJ2-7; no clear D gene. Germline V gene sequence: CDR1 SGHRS, CDR2 YFSETQ. V was pared by 0 bases and J by 3 bases, with 10 bases between. The CDR3 spans 14 residues. CDR3 DNA sequence: TGCGCCAGCAGCTTGGAACAGAACCACTACGAGCAGTACTTC. Protein product: CASSLEQNHYEQYF.

The V call is TRBV5-1, the J call TRBJ2-7; D gene unclear. Trimming pared 4 bases from V and 2 bases from J, leaving 4 bases between. CDR1 and CDR2 from the germline V gene are SGHRS and YFSETQ. The CDR3 extends over 11 amino acids. The CDR3 bases are TGCGCCAGCAGCGCAGCCTACGAGCAGTACTTC. It translates to CASSAAYEQYF.

The V call is TRBV29-1, the J call TRBJ2-7; 12 bases map to TRBD2. This CDR3 comprises 13 residues. Germline values: CDR1 SQVTM, CDR2 ANQGSEA. V lost 5 bases, J lost 6 bases, and 5 bases stayed unmatched. This CDR3 reads CSVLAGGSGEQYF. DNA for the CDR3: TGCAGCGTTCTAGCGGGAGGGTCGGGCGAGCAGTACTTC.